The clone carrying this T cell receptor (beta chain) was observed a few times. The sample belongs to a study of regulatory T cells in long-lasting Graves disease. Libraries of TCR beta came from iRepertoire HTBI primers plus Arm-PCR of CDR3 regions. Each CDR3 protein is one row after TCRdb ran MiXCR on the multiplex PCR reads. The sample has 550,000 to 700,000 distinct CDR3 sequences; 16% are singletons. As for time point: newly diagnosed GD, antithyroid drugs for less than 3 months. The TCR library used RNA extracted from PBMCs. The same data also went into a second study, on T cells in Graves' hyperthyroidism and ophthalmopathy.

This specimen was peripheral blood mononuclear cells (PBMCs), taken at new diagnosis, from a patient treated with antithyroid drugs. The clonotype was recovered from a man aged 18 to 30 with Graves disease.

CDR3 protein: CASSVEYQGTYGYTF. The DNA of the CDR3 is TGTGCCAGCAGCGTAGAATATCAGGGGACCTATGGCTACACCTTC. V usage is TRBV9 and J usage is TRBJ1-2; tentatively, D is TRBD1 (6 bases). Germline V gene sequence: CDR1 SGDLS, CDR2 YYNGEE. Trimming cost V 0 bases and J 4 bases, with 13 bases left between them. CDR3 length: 15 residues. Combining the CDR3 with reference TRBV9 and TRBJ1-2 gives the whole variable domain DSGVTQTPKHLITATGQRVTLRCSPRSGDLSVYWYQQSLDQGLQFLIQYYNGEERAKGNILERFSAQQFPDLHSELNLSSLELGDSALYFCASSVEYQGTYGYTFGSGTRLTVV.